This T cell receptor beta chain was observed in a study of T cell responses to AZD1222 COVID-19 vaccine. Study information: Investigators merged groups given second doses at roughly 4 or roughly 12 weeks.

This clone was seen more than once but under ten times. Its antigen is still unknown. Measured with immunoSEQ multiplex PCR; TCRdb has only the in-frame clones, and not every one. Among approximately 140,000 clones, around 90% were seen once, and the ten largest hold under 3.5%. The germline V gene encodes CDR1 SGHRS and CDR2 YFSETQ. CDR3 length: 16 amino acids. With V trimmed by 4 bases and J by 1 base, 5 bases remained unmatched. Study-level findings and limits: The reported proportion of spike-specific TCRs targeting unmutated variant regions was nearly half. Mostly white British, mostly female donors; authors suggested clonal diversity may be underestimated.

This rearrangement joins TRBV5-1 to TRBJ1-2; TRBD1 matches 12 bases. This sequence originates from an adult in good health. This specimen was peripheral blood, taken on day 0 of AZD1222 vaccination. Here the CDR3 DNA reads TGCGCCAGCAGCCGGGACAGGGGGCGTTATAACTATGGCTACACCTTC. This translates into CASSRDRGRYNYGYTF.